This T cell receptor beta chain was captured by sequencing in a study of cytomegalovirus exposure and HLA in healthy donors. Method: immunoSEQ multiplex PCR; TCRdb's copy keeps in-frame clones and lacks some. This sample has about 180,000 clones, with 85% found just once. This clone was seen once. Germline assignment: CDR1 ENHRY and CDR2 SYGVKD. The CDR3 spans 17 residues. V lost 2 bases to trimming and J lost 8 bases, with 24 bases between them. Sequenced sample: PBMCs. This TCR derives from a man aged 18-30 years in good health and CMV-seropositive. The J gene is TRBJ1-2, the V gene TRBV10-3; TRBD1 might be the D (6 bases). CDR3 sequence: CAISEPGEGLSFGGYTF. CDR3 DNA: TGTGCCATCAGTGAGCCAGGGGAGGGACTAAGTTTTGGCGGCTACACCTTC.